This entry is about one T cell receptor (beta chain). Its antigen is unknown. Data came from immunoSEQ multiplex PCR; TCRdb stores just in-frame clones and leaves some out. Among fewer than 30,000 clones listed, approximately 73% were seen once. The healthy controls consisted of blood donors aged about 59 years at the median (range 21-70), 55% of whom were female. This sample stems from a study of somatic mutations in cytotoxic T cells in rheumatoid arthritis. At the level of the study: A subset of V beta antibody-stained T-cell populations was isolated by flow sorting, reaching nearly 100% purity, and this subset included V beta1+ cells that went on to TCRB sequencing.

Germline CDR1 and CDR2: MNHEY and SMNVEV (reference sequence). This CDR3 has 14 amino acids. The V and J ends lost 3 bases and 6 bases, in that order; junction bases with no gene match: 5. Study-wide results and limits: The largest CD8+ clone made up over 20% of CD8+ cells in about an eighth of the roughly 65 patients.

The chain has TRBV27 and TRBJ1-5; 7 bases agree with TRBD1. The receptor was isolated from a woman aged 18-30 years in good health. Material: CD8+ T cells sorted from blood. This CDR3 reads CASSFTGVSQPQHF. CDR3 nucleotides: TGTGCCAGCAGTTTCACAGGGGTTTCTCAGCCCCAGCATTTT.